This entry is about one T cell receptor (beta chain). V was clipped by 6 bases and J by 4 bases; unmatched bases: 18. This CDR3 contains 17 residues. This sample stems from a study of Graves' ophthalmopathy and Graves' hyperthyroidism. As for the study in general: Peripheral blood was obtained at first diagnosis, ahead of any treatment.

Amplification of TCR beta CDR3 regions used RNA transcripts. Second-round multiplex PCR followed a first-round RT-PCR using HTBI primers. TCRdb used MiXCR to reprocess the multiplex PCR reads, holding one entry per CDR3 protein. This repertoire shows about 200,000 distinct CDR3 sequences, 25% to 30% found once; its top ten account for around 10%. The sequencing sample was made of peripheral blood. The clonotype was recovered from a man in his fifties or sixties with Graves' ophthalmopathy. V and J are TRBV12-3 or TRBV12-4 and TRBJ2-7; 7 bases fit TRBD2. DNA of the CDR3: TGTGCCAGCAGCCGACCCGAGGCGGCGGGAGCGAATTACGAGCAGTACTTC. It encodes CASSRPEAAGANYEQYF.